This entry describes one TCR beta chain. No antigen is known for it. The record originates from a study of T cell responses to AZD1222 COVID-19 vaccine. Looking at the study overall: Timing groups of about 4 and about 12 weeks for second doses were pooled. Study-level results: Only a handful of AZD1222 recipients, five to seven in all, had baseline seropositivity.

Profiling relied on immunoSEQ multiplex PCR, and the TCRdb table lists in-frame clones only, not all of them. The table lists some 160,000 clones, roughly 93% of them singletons. The origin of this receptor is an adult in good health. The sample here was peripheral blood, taken on day 0 of AZD1222 vaccination.

Here the CDR3 DNA reads TGCGCCAGCAGCTTGGGGGGATCTTTTGGAAACACCATATATTTT. Protein: CASSLGGSFGNTIYF. The V gene is TRBV5-1, the J gene TRBJ1-3; D is uncertain. This CDR3 is built from 15 residues. Germline CDR1 and CDR2: SGHRS and YFSETQ. Trimming pared 0 bases from V and 3 bases from J, leaving 10 bases between.